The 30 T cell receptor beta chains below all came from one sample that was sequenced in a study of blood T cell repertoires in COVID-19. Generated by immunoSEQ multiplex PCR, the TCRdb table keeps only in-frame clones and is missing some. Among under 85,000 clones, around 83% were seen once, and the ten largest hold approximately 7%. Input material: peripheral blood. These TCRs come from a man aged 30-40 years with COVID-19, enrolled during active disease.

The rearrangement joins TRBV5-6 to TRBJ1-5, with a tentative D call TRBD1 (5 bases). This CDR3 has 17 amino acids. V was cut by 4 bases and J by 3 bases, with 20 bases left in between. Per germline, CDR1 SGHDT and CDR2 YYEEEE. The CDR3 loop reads CASSPTQGFRDNQPQHF. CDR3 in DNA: TGTGCCAGCAGCCCGACCCAGGGTTTTAGAGACAATCAGCCCCAGCATTTT.

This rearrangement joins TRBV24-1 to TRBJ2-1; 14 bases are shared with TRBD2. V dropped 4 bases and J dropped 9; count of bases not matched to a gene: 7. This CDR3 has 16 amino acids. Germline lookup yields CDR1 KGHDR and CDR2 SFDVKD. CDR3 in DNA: TGTGCCACCAGTGAGGCGGGACTAGCGGGAGCCCGTGAGCAGTTCTTC. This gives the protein CATSEAGLAGAREQFF.

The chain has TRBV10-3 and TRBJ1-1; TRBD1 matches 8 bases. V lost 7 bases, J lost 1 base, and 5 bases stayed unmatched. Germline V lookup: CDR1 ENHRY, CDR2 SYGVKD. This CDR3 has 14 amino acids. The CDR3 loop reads CAIKQGGTNTEAFF. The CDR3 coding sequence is TGTGCCATCAAACAGGGGGGGACGAACACTGAAGCTTTCTTT.

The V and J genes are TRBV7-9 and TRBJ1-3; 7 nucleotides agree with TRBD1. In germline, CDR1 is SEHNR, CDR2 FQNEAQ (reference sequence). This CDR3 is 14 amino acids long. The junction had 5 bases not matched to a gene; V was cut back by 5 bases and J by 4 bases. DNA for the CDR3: TGTGCCAGCAGCGTGACAGGGTCCGGAAACACCATATATTTT. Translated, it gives CASSVTGSGNTIYF.

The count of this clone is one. In nucleotides, the CDR3 is TGTGCCAGCAGCTTATTAGGGCGGGACCACTACGAGCAGTACTTC. Protein sequence: CASSLLGRDHYEQYF. The chain is built from TRBV11-2 and TRBJ2-7; perhaps TRBD2 as D (6 bases). Trimming pared 2 bases from V and 3 bases from J, leaving 14 bases between. The germline V gene has CDR1 SGHAT and CDR2 FQNNGV. The CDR3 is 15 residues long.

The CDR3 bases are TGTGCCAGCAGCCCCGGACAGATCGAGCAGTACTTC. The encoded protein is CASSPGQIEQYF. This chain links TRBV11-2 with TRBJ2-7; D may be TRBD1 (6 bases). Germline V gives CDR1 SGHAT, CDR2 FQNNGV. CDR3 size: 12 residues. Trimming cost V 5 bases and J 6 bases, with 11 bases left between them.

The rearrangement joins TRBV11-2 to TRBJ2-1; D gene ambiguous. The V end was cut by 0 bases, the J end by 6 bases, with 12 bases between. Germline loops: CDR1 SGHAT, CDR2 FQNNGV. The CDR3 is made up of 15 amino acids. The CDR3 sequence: CASSLELQVGNEQFF. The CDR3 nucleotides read TGTGCCAGCAGCTTAGAGTTGCAGGTGGGCAATGAGCAGTTCTTC.

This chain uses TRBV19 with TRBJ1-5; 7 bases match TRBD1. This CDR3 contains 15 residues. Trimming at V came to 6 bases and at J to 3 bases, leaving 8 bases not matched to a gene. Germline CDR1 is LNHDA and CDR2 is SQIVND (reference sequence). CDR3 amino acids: CASRFDRAYNQPQHF. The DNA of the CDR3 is TGTGCCAGTAGATTCGACAGGGCCTACAATCAGCCCCAGCATTTT.

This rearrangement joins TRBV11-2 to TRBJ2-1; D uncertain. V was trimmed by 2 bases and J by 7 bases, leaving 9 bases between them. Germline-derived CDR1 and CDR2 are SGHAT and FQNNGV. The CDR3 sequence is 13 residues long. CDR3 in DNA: TGTGCCAGCAGCTTATACTCTACGAATGAGCAGTTCTTC. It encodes CASSLYSTNEQFF.

CDR3 DNA sequence: TGTGCCAGCAGCTTAGGGGTAGCGCAACTCTCCTACGAGCAGTACTTC. Residues: CASSLGVAQLSYEQYF. V gene TRBV7-2 combines with J gene TRBJ2-7; perhaps TRBD2 as D (5 bases). V shed 1 base and J shed 0 bases, with 13 bases lying between them. Germline lookup yields CDR1 SGHTA and CDR2 FQGNSA. This CDR3 is built from 16 residues.

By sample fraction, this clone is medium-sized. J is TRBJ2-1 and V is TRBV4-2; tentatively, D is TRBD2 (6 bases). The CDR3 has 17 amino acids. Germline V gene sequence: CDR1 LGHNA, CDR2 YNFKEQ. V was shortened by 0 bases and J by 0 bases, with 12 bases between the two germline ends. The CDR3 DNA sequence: TGTGCCAGCAGCCAAGACCTAGCGTCGAGCTCCTACAATGAGCAGTTCTTC. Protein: CASSQDLASSSYNEQFF.

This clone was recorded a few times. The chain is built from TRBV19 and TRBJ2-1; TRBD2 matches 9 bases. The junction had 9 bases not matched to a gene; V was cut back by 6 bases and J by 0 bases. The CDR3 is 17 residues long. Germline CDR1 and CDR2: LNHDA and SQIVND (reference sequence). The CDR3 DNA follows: TGTGCCAGTAGATTGGCTAGCGGGACGGCCTCCTACAATGAGCAGTTCTTC. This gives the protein CASRLASGTASYNEQFF. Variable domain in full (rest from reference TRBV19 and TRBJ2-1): DGGITQSPKYLFRKEGQNVTLSCEQNLNHDAMYWYRQDPGQGLRLIYYSQIVNDFQKGDIAEGYSVSREKKESFPLTVTSAQKNPTAFYLCASRLASGTASYNEQFFGPGTRLTVL.

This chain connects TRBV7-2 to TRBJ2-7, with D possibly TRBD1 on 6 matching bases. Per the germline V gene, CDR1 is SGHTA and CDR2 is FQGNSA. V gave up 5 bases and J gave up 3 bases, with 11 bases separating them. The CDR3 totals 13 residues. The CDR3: CASSPFRGYEQYF. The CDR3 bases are TGTGCCAGCAGCCCTTTCAGGGGCTACGAGCAGTACTTC. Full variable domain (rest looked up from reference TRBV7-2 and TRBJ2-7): GAGVSQSPSNKVTEKGKDVELRCDPISGHTALYWYRQSLGQGLEFLIYFQGNSAPDKSGLPSDRFSAERTGGSVSTLTIQRTQQEDSAVYLCASSPFRGYEQYFGPGTRLTVT.

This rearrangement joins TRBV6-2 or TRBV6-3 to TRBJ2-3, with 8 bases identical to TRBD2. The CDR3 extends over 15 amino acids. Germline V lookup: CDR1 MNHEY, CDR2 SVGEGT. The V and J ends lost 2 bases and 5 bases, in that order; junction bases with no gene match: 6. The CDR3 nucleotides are TGTGCCAGCAGTTACAAAGCGGGAGTTAAAGATACGCAGTATTTT. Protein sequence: CASSYKAGVKDTQYF.

CDR3 sequence reads: CASATGATEAFF. CDR3 sequence (DNA): TGTGCCAGCGCGACTGGGGCCACTGAAGCTTTCTTT. This chain connects TRBV5-6 to TRBJ1-1, with a possible D match to TRBD1 (5 bases). This CDR3 contains 12 residues. V lost 7 bases to trimming and J lost 4 bases, with 11 bases between them. Germline V CDR1 and CDR2: SGHDT, YYEEEE.

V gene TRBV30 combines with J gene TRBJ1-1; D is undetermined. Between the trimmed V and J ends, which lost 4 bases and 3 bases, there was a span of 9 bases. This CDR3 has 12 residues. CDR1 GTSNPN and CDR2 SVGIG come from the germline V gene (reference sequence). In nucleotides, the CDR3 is TGTGCCTGGATAGTGTACGACACTGAAGCTTTCTTT. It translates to CAWIVYDTEAFF.

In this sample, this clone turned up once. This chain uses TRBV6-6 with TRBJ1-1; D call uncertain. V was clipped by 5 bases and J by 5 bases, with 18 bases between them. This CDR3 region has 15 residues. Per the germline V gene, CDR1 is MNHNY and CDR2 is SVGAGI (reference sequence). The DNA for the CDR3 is TGTGCCAGCAGTAGCCGTCTGGAGGGTGGAACTGAAGCTTTCTTT. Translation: CASSSRLEGGTEAFF.

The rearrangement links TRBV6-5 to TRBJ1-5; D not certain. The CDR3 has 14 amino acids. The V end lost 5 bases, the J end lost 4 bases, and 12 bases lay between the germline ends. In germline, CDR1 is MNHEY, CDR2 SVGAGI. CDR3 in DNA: TGTGCCAGCAGTCAAAAGCCTGTAAATCAGCCCCAGCATTTT. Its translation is CASSQKPVNQPQHF.

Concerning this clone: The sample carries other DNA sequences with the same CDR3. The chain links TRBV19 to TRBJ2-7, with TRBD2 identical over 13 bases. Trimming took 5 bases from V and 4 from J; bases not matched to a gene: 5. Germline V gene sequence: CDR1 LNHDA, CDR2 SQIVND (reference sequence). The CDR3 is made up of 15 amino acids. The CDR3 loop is CASSSRTSGSYEQYF. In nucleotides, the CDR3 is TGTGCCAGTAGTTCCCGGACTAGCGGGAGTTACGAGCAGTACTTC.

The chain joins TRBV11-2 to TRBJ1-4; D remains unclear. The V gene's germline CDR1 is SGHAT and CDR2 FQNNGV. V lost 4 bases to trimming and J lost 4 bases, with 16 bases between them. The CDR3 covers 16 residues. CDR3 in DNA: TGTGCCAGCAGCTCACTGTTACGGAGTTTTAATGAAAAACTGTTTTTT. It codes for CASSSLLRSFNEKLFF.

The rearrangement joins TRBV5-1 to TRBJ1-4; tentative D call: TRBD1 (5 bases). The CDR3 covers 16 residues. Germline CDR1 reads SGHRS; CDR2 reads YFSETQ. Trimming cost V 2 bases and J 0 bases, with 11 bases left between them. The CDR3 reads CASSLSTASTNEKLFF. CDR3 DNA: TGCGCCAGCAGCTTATCGACAGCCTCAACTAATGAAAAACTGTTTTTT.

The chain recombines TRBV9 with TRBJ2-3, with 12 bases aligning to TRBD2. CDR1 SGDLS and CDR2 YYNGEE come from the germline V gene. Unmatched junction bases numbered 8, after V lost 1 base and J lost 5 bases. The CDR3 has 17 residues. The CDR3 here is CASSVTLGLAGKDTQYF. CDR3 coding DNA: TGTGCCAGCAGCGTAACCCTCGGACTAGCGGGAAAAGATACGCAGTATTTT.

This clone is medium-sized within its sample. The CDR3 nucleotides are TGTGCCAGCAGTTGGGTGGAGAGCAATCAGCCCCAGCATTTT. Translating gives CASSWVESNQPQHF. The chain has TRBV6-2 or TRBV6-3 and TRBJ1-5; no firm D call. This CDR3 contains 14 residues. The V end was cut by 4 bases, the J end by 1 base, with 8 bases between. Germline CDR1 reads MNHEY; CDR2 reads SVGEGT.

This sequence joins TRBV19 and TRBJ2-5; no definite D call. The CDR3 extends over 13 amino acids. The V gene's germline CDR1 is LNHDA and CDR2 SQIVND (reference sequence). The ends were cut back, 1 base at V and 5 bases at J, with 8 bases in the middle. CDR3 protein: CASSIGLPETQYF. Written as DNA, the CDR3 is TGTGCCAGTAGTATAGGTCTACCGGAGACCCAGTACTTC. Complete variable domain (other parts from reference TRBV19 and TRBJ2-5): DGGITQSPKYLFRKEGQNVTLSCEQNLNHDAMYWYRQDPGQGLRLIYYSQIVNDFQKGDIAEGYSVSREKKESFPLTVTSAQKNPTAFYLCASSIGLPETQYFGPGTRLLVL.

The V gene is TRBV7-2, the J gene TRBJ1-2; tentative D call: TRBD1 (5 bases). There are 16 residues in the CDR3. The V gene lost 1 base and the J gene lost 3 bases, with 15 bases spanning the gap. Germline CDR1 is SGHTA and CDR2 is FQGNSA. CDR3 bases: TGTGCCAGCAGCTTAGAGGTGGGACTCACCTACTATGGCTACACCTTC. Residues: CASSLEVGLTYYGYTF.

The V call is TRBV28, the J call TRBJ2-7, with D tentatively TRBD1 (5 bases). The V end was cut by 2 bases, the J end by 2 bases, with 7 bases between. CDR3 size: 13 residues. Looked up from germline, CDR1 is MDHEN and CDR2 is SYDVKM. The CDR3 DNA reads TGTGCCAGCAGTTTAAGGACACCCTACGAGCAGTACTTC. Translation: CASSLRTPYEQYF.

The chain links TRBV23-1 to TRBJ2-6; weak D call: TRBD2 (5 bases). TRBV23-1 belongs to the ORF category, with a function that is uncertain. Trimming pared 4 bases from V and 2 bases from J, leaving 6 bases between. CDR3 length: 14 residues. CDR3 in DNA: TGCGCCAGCAGTCTGCGGGCTGGGGCCAACGTCCTGACTTTC. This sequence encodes CASSLRAGANVLTF.

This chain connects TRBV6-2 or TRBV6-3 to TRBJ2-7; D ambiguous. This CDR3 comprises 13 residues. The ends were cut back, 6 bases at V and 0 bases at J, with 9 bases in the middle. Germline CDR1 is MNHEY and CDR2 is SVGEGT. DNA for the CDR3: TGTGCCAGCAGCCCACTTAGCTCCTACGAGCAGTACTTC. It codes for CASSPLSSYEQYF.

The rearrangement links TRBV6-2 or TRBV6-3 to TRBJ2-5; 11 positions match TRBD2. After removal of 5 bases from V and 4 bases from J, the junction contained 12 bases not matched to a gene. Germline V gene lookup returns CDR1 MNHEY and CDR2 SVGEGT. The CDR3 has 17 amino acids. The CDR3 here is CASSRWATSGSSETQYF. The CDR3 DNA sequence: TGTGCCAGCAGTAGATGGGCTACTAGCGGGAGTTCAGAGACCCAGTACTTC.

The CDR3 DNA is TGTGCCAGCAATCCCTCCCTTACAGGGACCGGCTACACCTTC. Translated: CASNPSLTGTGYTF. The chain recombines TRBV6-5 with TRBJ1-2; perhaps TRBD1 as D (6 bases). The CDR3 sequence is 14 residues long. V was trimmed by 7 bases and J by 8 bases, leaving 20 bases between them. Per the germline V gene, CDR1 is MNHEY and CDR2 is SVGAGI.